This record covers a single TCR beta chain. Given a much more abundant clone one base away, this may be a read error. TCRdb used MiXCR to reprocess the reads, holding one entry per CDR3 protein. This table has 200,000 to 300,000 distinct CDR3 sequences, approximately 10% appearing once. Germline V CDR1 and CDR2: DFQATT, SNEGSKA (reference sequence). There are 18 residues in the CDR3. V was clipped by 2 bases and J by 0 bases; unmatched bases: 13. This specimen belongs to a study of T cell repertoires in cytomegalovirus infection. The overall study: Public TCR beta signatures marked donors with CMV infection and the matching HLA.

This receptor was identified in a human donor in good health (CMV status not recorded). Some clones in this sample may be carry-over from other donors' samples. Sequencing was performed on PBMCs. V is TRBV20-1 and J is TRBJ2-1, with 7 bases matching TRBD2. The CDR3 bases are TGCAGTGCTAGAATAGTCGGCAGGGACTATAGCTCCTACAATGAGCAGTTCTTC. It translates to CSARIVGRDYSSYNEQFF.